The 16 T cell receptor beta chains in this list originate from one sample, sequenced in a study of T-cell memory formation after mild COVID-19 (dated by TCRdb to the early 2020s). The library relied on 5' RACE. Sequencing relied on an Illumina NovaSeq 6000. TCRdb reprocessing: public reads trimmed at Q25 with fastp, clones called with MiXCR, in-frame beta chains kept. Entries that share a CDR3 protein sequence are merged under the most common genes and DNA. The sample table records around 200,000 distinct CDR3 sequences; roughly 30% of these occur just once. The ten top clones hold approximately 10% of the sample. The sample was PBMCs or a T cell subset sorted from them (not recorded which). These receptors were obtained from an adult woman who had mild COVID-19 (a few samples of this study predate the infection). The sample titles of this study are shuffled in the database, so cell type and time point are left out; the donor was told from shared clones.

This clonotype appeared a few times. The chain employs TRBV2 and TRBJ2-7; possibly TRBD2 for D (6 bases). Germline CDR1 reads SNHLY; CDR2 reads FYNNEI. Trimming took 4 bases from V and 0 from J, leaving 10 bases between them. The CDR3 runs to 14 residues. The CDR3 loop reads CASSGGRSSYEQYF. CDR3 DNA: TGTGCCAGCAGTGGAGGGAGGAGCTCCTACGAGCAGTACTTC.

V and J are TRBV7-3 and TRBJ1-1, with D uncertain. Trimming shortened V by 3 bases and J by 0 bases, and 5 bases separated the two germline ends. The germline gives CDR1 SGHTA, CDR2 FQGTGA. The CDR3 runs to 13 residues. The CDR3 DNA is TGTGCCAGCAGCTTGATGATGAACACTGAAGCTTTCTTT. Amino acid sequence: CASSLMMNTEAFF.

CDR3 in DNA: TGTGCCAGCAGCTTACTCGGAGAGAACACTGAAGCTTTCTTT. Its translation is CASSLLGENTEAFF. V usage is TRBV11-3 and J usage is TRBJ1-1; D is unclear. The CDR3 runs 14 residues. Trimming stripped 2 bases from V and 1 base from J, with 8 bases between. From germline, CDR1 is SGHNT and CDR2 YENEEA.

This clonotype appeared a single time. The junction shows a germline mismatch at one end, possibly a read error. CDR3 amino acids: CASSPQRDAAYEQYF. In nucleotides, the CDR3 is TGTGCTAGCAGCCCACAGCGGGATGCAGCCTACGAGCAGTACTTC. The V and J genes are TRBV7-7 and TRBJ2-7, with 7 bases identical to TRBD2. The CDR3 loop spans 15 amino acids. Germline CDR1 SSHAT, CDR2 FNYEAQ (reference sequence).

J is TRBJ2-7 and V is TRBV4-3, with TRBD2 matching 8 bases. The CDR3 is made up of 15 amino acids. The V and J ends lost 1 base and 6 bases, in that order; junction bases with no gene match: 8. CDR1 is LGHNA, CDR2 YSLEER, per germline. CDR3 sequence: CASSQGQGLASEQYF. The DNA of the CDR3 is TGCGCCAGCAGCCAAGGTCAAGGACTAGCATCCGAGCAGTACTTC.

The gene calls are TRBV30 and TRBJ2-7, with unresolved D. V gave up 2 bases and J gave up 3 bases, with 8 bases separating them. The CDR3 consists of 12 residues. Germline values: CDR1 GTSNPN, CDR2 SVGIG (reference sequence). The CDR3 sequence: CAWSQDIYEQYF. In DNA form, the CDR3 reads TGTGCCTGGAGTCAGGATATCTACGAGCAGTACTTC.

There are a few counts of this clonotype. The V gene is TRBV2, the J gene TRBJ2-7; D gene uncertain. The germline V and J ends were trimmed by 8 bases and 0 bases, with 11 bases remaining between them. The germline V gene has CDR1 SNHLY and CDR2 FYNNEI. This CDR3 is 13 amino acids long. DNA for the CDR3: TGTGCCAGCTCGAGCTGGAGCTCCTACGAGCAGTACTTC. Its protein product is CASSSWSSYEQYF.

This chain links TRBV24-1 with TRBJ2-5, with 9 bases lining up with TRBD1. The germline V gene encodes CDR1 KGHDR and CDR2 SFDVKD. With V trimmed by 5 bases and J by 2 bases, 11 bases remained unmatched. CDR3 length: 17 amino acids. The CDR3 sequence is CATSGGRSGTGQETQYF. The CDR3 DNA is TGTGCCACCAGTGGCGGAAGGTCAGGGACAGGGCAAGAGACCCAGTACTTC.

This sequence joins TRBV14 and TRBJ2-7, with D uncertain. V dropped 4 bases and J dropped 0 bases, with 16 bases sitting between them. The CDR3 loop spans 16 amino acids. Germline CDR1 is SGHDN and CDR2 is FVKESK. The CDR3 spells CASSPPMGGVSYEQYF. The CDR3 DNA follows: TGTGCCAGCAGCCCACCTATGGGCGGTGTCTCCTACGAGCAGTACTTC.

The chain couples TRBV2 to TRBJ2-7, with 12 bases matching TRBD2. The CDR3 is 16 amino acids. Per the germline V gene, CDR1 is SNHLY and CDR2 is FYNNEI. After removal of 6 bases from V and 3 bases from J, the junction contained 9 bases not matched to a gene. The CDR3 loop reads CASRGLAGPSDYEQYF. The CDR3 DNA is TGTGCCAGCAGGGGACTAGCGGGCCCTTCAGACTACGAGCAGTACTTC.

This clonotype was found a few times. The chain links TRBV5-6 to TRBJ2-5; maybe TRBD2 (5 bases). The CDR3 is 16 amino acids. The germline V gene encodes CDR1 SGHDT and CDR2 YYEEEE. Trimming pared 5 bases from V and 1 base from J, leaving 18 bases between. The DNA of the CDR3 is TGTGCCAGCAGAGTCGTGGGAGACCTGACCCAAGAGACCCAGTACTTC. It codes for CASRVVGDLTQETQYF. Variable domain in full (rest from reference TRBV5-6 and TRBJ2-5): DAGVTQSPTHLIKTRGQQVTLRCSPKSGHDTVSWYQQALGQGPQFIFQYYEEEERQRGNFPDRFSGHQFPNYSSELNVNALLLGDSALYLCASRVVGDLTQETQYFGPGTRLLVL.

The chain links TRBV20-1 to TRBJ1-5; weak D call: TRBD1 (5 bases). CDR1 and CDR2 from the germline V gene are DFQATT and SNEGSKA (reference sequence). V lost 3 bases and J 4 bases, leaving 13 bases between the germline ends. The CDR3 has 14 amino acids. CDR3 sequence: CSARGGAANQPQHF. The CDR3 region has the DNA TGCAGTGCTAGGGGTGGGGCCGCGAATCAGCCCCAGCATTTT.

This clonotype has more than one count but fewer than ten. The rearrangement links TRBV4-1 to TRBJ2-2; D is perhaps TRBD1 (8 bases). Trimming stripped 2 bases from V and 3 bases from J, with 16 bases between. The CDR3 consists of 17 residues. Germline CDR1 MGHRA, CDR2 YSYEKL. CDR3 sequence reads: CASSQTRTGRDTGELFF. CDR3 DNA: TGCGCCAGCAGCCAAACTCGGACAGGGAGGGACACCGGGGAGCTGTTTTTT.

The rearrangement uses TRBV24-1 and TRBJ2-2; possibly TRBD1 or TRBD2 for D (8 bases each). Trimming removed 4 bases from V and 4 bases from J, with 18 bases in between. In germline, CDR1 is KGHDR, CDR2 SFDVKD. The CDR3 runs 17 residues. CDR3 residues: CATSDIAGTGFTGELFF. The CDR3 DNA follows: TGTGCCACCAGTGACATAGCGGGGACAGGTTTCACCGGGGAGCTGTTTTTT.

The table lists this clonotype with a few counts. The rearrangement joins TRBV12-3 or TRBV12-4 to TRBJ1-5; possible D gene TRBD1, 5 bases. The CDR3 runs to 14 residues. Trimming left V 6 bases short and J 11 bases short, with 20 bases between. CDR3 sequence: CASSLGANAQTQHF. CDR3 DNA: TGTGCCAGCAGCCTCGGGGCTAATGCACAAACCCAGCATTTT.

The sample holds a few counts of this clonotype. The genes are TRBV29-1 and TRBJ1-1, with a tentative D call TRBD1 (5 bases). Trimming cost V 4 bases and J 0 bases, with 18 bases left between them. Germline assignment: CDR1 SQVTM and CDR2 ANQGSEA. The CDR3 loop spans 16 amino acids. The CDR3 sequence is CSVVPRTQELNTEAFF. The CDR3 DNA is TGCAGCGTTGTTCCTAGGACACAAGAACTGAACACTGAAGCTTTCTTT.